This T cell receptor beta chain was found in a study of post-analysis software for immune sequencing data. Study-level results: Among 5 or 6 TRBV segments more frequent in patients than controls were TRBV5-6, TRBV5-1 and TRBV20-1.

About this clonotype: Its antigen is currently unknown.

Germline CDR1 SQVTM, CDR2 ANQGSEA. Trimming stripped 5 bases from V and 3 bases from J, with 17 bases between. CDR3 length: 14 residues. Unique molecular identifiers tagged the TCR beta cDNA libraries. TCRdb itself ran the PCR reads through MiXCR, one entry per CDR3 protein. The top ten hold 4.6% of the sample, which has about 820,000 distinct CDR3 sequences, roughly 50% seen once. The receptor's source is a girl aged 5-17 years with multiple sclerosis. The sequencing input was blood. V is TRBV29-1 and J is TRBJ2-7; D may be TRBD1 (6 bases). The CDR3 DNA reads as TGCAGCGTTATCCTACGGGACACCAACTACGAGCAGTACTTC. Translating gives CSVILRDTNYEQYF.